These 26 T cell receptor beta chains were sequenced from one sample in a study of OX40 agonist ivuxolimab in advanced cancers. TCRdb keeps only in-frame clones here, not all; method: immunoSEQ multiplex PCR. The sample shows over 50,000 clones, about 85% of them seen only once. The sequenced sample was CD4+ or CD8+ T cells sorted from blood, obtained in a trial of the OX40 agonist ivuxolimab. The receptors originated from an adult with an advanced solid tumor such as melanoma, head and neck, liver or kidney cancer.

The V call is TRBV14, the J call TRBJ2-2, with D possibly being TRBD2 (6 bases). V lost 5 bases to trimming and J lost 6 bases, with 13 bases between them. The CDR3 is 14 residues long. Germline-derived CDR1 and CDR2 are SGHDN and FVKESK. CDR3: CASSSGRGPGELFF. In nucleotides, the CDR3 is TGTGCCAGCAGCTCAGGGCGGGGTCCCGGGGAGCTGTTTTTT.

The V call is TRBV7-9, the J call TRBJ2-1; D gene ambiguous. Trimming took off 5 bases at V and 0 bases at J, with 11 bases between the two ends. The CDR3 totals 15 residues. Germline values: CDR1 SEHNR, CDR2 FQNEAQ (reference sequence). This CDR3 is CASSPDVGSYNEQFF. The CDR3 coding sequence is TGTGCCAGCAGCCCCGATGTCGGCTCCTACAATGAGCAGTTCTTC.

This clone was counted a few times. This chain links TRBV7-9 with TRBJ1-2; D call uncertain. This CDR3 is 13 amino acids long. The germline V gene encodes CDR1 SEHNR and CDR2 FQNEAQ (reference sequence). V shed 6 bases and J shed 6 bases, with 14 bases lying between them. Here the CDR3 DNA reads TGTGCCAGCAGATTACCTTTGGAGGATGGCTACACCTTC. It codes for CASRLPLEDGYTF.

Relative to its sample, this clone is medium-sized. The chain joins TRBV19 to TRBJ2-7; D gene uncertain. V dropped 7 bases and J dropped 2 bases, with 15 bases sitting between them. The CDR3 has 14 residues. In germline, CDR1 is LNHDA, CDR2 SQIVND (reference sequence). The CDR3 DNA follows: TGTGCCAGTAAGGTGGCTTTGGGAACCTACGAGCAGTACTTC. Its translation is CASKVALGTYEQYF.

The chain uses TRBV7-2 and TRBJ2-7, with 7 bases that match TRBD2. The CDR3 has 15 residues. V was clipped by 5 bases and J by 3 bases; unmatched bases: 10. The germline gives CDR1 SGHTA, CDR2 FQGNSA. CDR3 sequence: CASSPPGRGIYEQYF. CDR3 DNA: TGTGCCAGCAGCCCTCCCGGGCGGGGGATCTACGAGCAGTACTTC.

The chain recombines TRBV27 with TRBJ2-3, with D maybe TRBD1 (6 bases). This CDR3 is 16 amino acids long. Per the germline V gene, CDR1 is MNHEY and CDR2 is SMNVEV (reference sequence). The V end was cut by 6 bases, the J end by 3 bases, with 19 bases between. The CDR3: CASRLKGQGKTDTQYF. The CDR3 DNA reads TGTGCCAGCAGACTCAAAGGGCAGGGGAAAACAGATACGCAGTATTTT.

The chain employs TRBV10-3 and TRBJ1-2; 10 positions agree with TRBD1. Germline values: CDR1 ENHRY, CDR2 SYGVKD. CDR3 size: 15 residues. Germline trimming cut 6 bases from V and 6 bases from J; bases unmatched to any gene: 10. CDR3: CAISADRGPFHGYTF. The CDR3 DNA sequence: TGTGCCATCAGCGCTGACAGGGGGCCCTTCCATGGCTACACCTTC.

V gene TRBV6-1 combines with J gene TRBJ1-4; D gene ambiguous. This CDR3 contains 14 residues. The germline CDR1 and CDR2 sequences are MNHNS and SASEGT. Trimming cost V 2 bases and J 10 bases, with 14 bases left between them. CDR3 amino acids: CASSEFGPKRKLFF. The CDR3 DNA reads as TGTGCCAGCAGTGAATTTGGACCAAAAAGAAAACTGTTTTTT.

V gene TRBV19 combines with J gene TRBJ2-2, with 11 bases that match TRBD1. CDR1 and CDR2 (germline): LNHDA, SQIVND (reference sequence). After removal of 5 bases from V and 8 bases from J, the junction contained 7 bases not matched to a gene. The CDR3 has 15 residues. The CDR3 DNA follows: TGTGCCAGTAGTCCCCGGACAGGGGGCTTTGGGGAGCTGTTTTTT. Amino acids: CASSPRTGGFGELFF.

This rearrangement joins TRBV7-8 to TRBJ1-1; TRBD1 matches 7 bases. CDR1 is SGHVS, CDR2 FQNEAQ, per germline. The CDR3 is 13 amino acids. After removal of 6 bases from V and 6 bases from J, the junction contained 7 bases not matched to a gene. The CDR3 region is CASRNRGLAEAFF. As DNA, the CDR3 is TGTGCCAGCAGAAACAGGGGTCTGGCTGAAGCTTTCTTT.

The genes are TRBV6-6 and TRBJ1-6, with 8 positions matching TRBD1. This CDR3 contains 13 residues. The V segment lost 6 bases and the J segment 7 bases; nucleotides outside the gene matches: 2. CDR1 is MNHNY, CDR2 SVGAGI, per germline (reference sequence). This CDR3 reads CASRTGENSPLHF. CDR3 in DNA: TGTGCCAGCAGGACAGGGGAGAATTCACCCCTCCACTTT.

This chain links TRBV7-3 with TRBJ2-2; 11 positions agree with TRBD2. V was pared by 2 bases and J by 0 bases, with 2 bases of the junction left unmatched. The CDR3 is 17 residues long. Germline V gene lookup returns CDR1 SGHTA and CDR2 FQGTGA. CDR3 loop: CASSLFSGRANTGELFF. The CDR3 DNA follows: TGTGCCAGCAGCTTATTTAGCGGGAGGGCGAACACCGGGGAGCTGTTTTTT. The full variable domain, rest sourced from reference TRBV7-3 and TRBJ2-2, is GAGVSQTPSNKVTEKGKYVELRCDPISGHTALYWYRQSLGQGPEFLIYFQGTGAADDSGLPNDRFFAVRPEGSVSTLKIQRTERGDSAVYLCASSLFSGRANTGELFFGEGSRLTVL.

The chain combines TRBV7-9 with TRBJ2-1; no clear D gene. The CDR3 runs to 15 residues. Germline lookup yields CDR1 SEHNR and CDR2 FQNEAQ (reference sequence). V dropped 5 bases and J dropped 0 bases, with 11 bases sitting between them. The CDR3 DNA is TGTGCCAGCAGCCCGGGTAGGGCCTCCTACAATGAGCAGTTCTTC. Translation gives CASSPGRASYNEQFF.

V is TRBV29-1 and J is TRBJ2-1, with D tentatively TRBD1 or TRBD2 (6 bases each). The CDR3 is made up of 14 amino acids. Germline V lookup: CDR1 SQVTM, CDR2 ANQGSEA. V gave up 7 bases and J gave up 3 bases, with 16 bases separating them. CDR3: CSGGAGQSYNEQFF. The CDR3 nucleotides are TGCAGCGGGGGGGCCGGACAGAGCTACAATGAGCAGTTCTTC.

The chain has TRBV5-1 and TRBJ2-5, with 8 bases matching TRBD2. The CDR3 extends over 16 amino acids. Trimming at V came to 4 bases and at J to 0 bases, leaving 8 bases not matched to a gene. Looked up from germline, CDR1 is SGHRS and CDR2 is YFSETQ. CDR3 protein: CASSPTGGANQETQYF. Here the CDR3 DNA reads TGCGCCAGCAGCCCGACCGGGGGGGCTAACCAAGAGACCCAGTACTTC.

The chain uses TRBV5-1 and TRBJ2-5; maybe TRBD2 (5 bases). Germline loops: CDR1 SGHRS, CDR2 YFSETQ. The V gene lost 4 bases and the J gene lost 1 base, with 14 bases spanning the gap. The CDR3 covers 15 residues. DNA of the CDR3: TGCGCCAGCAGCCTCTCCCGGGAACCCCAAGAGACCCAGTACTTC. It yields the protein CASSLSREPQETQYF.

V gene TRBV7-6 combines with J gene TRBJ2-1, with D perhaps matching TRBD1 (6 bases). From germline, CDR1 is SGHVS and CDR2 FNYEAQ. V was trimmed by 2 bases and J by 8 bases, leaving 13 bases between them. The CDR3 covers 14 residues. The CDR3 sequence: CASSLRQEWHEQFF. The CDR3 DNA reads TGTGCCAGCAGCTTAAGACAGGAGTGGCATGAGCAGTTCTTC. Complete variable domain (other parts from reference TRBV7-6 and TRBJ2-1): GAGVSQSPRYKVTKRGQDVALRCDPISGHVSLYWYRQALGQGPEFLTYFNYEAQQDKSGLPNDRFSAERPEGSISTLTIQRTEQRDSAMYRCASSLRQEWHEQFFGPGTRLTVL.

The CDR3 nucleotides are TGTGCCAGCAGTGGGCTAGCGGGAGGAATTGAGCAGTTCTTC. Translating it yields CASSGLAGGIEQFF. The chain is built from TRBV6-4 and TRBJ2-1; TRBD2 aligns across 11 bases. Trimming removed 4 bases from V and 9 bases from J; junction bases left unmatched: 5. Germline lookup yields CDR1 MRHNA and CDR2 SNTAGT. This CDR3 comprises 14 residues.

This chain uses TRBV18 with TRBJ2-1; TRBD2 agrees at 13 bases. V dropped 3 bases and J dropped 7; count of bases not matched to a gene: 6. The CDR3 is made up of 16 amino acids. Germline V CDR1 and CDR2: KGHSH, LQKENI. Here the CDR3 DNA reads TGTGCCAGCTCACCGACGACTAGCGGGAGGTCTAATGAGCAGTTCTTC. It yields the protein CASSPTTSGRSNEQFF.

The CDR3 nucleotides read TGTGCCAGCAGCTTGGGCTGGGGAGAGGAAGAGACCCAGTACTTC. Protein product: CASSLGWGEEETQYF. The rearrangement uses TRBV5-4 and TRBJ2-5; possible D gene TRBD2, 5 bases. The CDR3 is made up of 15 amino acids. Trimming stripped 0 bases from V and 3 bases from J, with 12 bases between. Germline V gene sequence: CDR1 SGHNT, CDR2 YYREEE (reference sequence).

V and J are TRBV19 and TRBJ2-1, with D possibly being TRBD1 or TRBD2 (5 bases each). Germline V gene sequence: CDR1 LNHDA, CDR2 SQIVND (reference sequence). V lost 9 bases and J lost 8, with 8 bases in between. CDR3 length: 10 amino acids. The DNA for the CDR3 is TGTGCCAGCCGAGGGGATGAGCAGTTCTTC. As protein: CASRGDEQFF.

The chain couples TRBV9 to TRBJ2-1; 10 positions match TRBD2. Germline CDR1 is SGDLS and CDR2 is YYNGEE. The ends lost 3 bases at V and 6 bases at J; junction bases unmatched: 6. CDR3 length: 15 amino acids. Here the CDR3 DNA reads TGTGCCAGCAGCGCGATAGCGGGAGGCCGCAATGAGCAGTTCTTC. As protein: CASSAIAGGRNEQFF.

The chain carries TRBV28 and TRBJ2-7, with TRBD1 matching 10 bases. The CDR3 sequence is 14 residues long. The V gene end was trimmed by 5 bases and the J gene end by 10 bases; junction bases not matched to a gene: 11. Germline CDR1 and CDR2: MDHEN and SYDVKM. The chain's CDR3 is CASSLPGTGALQYF. In DNA, the CDR3 is TGTGCCAGCAGTCTACCCGGGACAGGGGCCCTACAGTACTTC.

This clone was counted a few times. The V call is TRBV5-4, the J call TRBJ2-7; D uncertain. CDR1 SGHNT and CDR2 YYREEE come from the germline V gene (reference sequence). Trimming removed 0 bases at V and 5 bases at J, with 12 bases between. The CDR3 is 14 amino acids. CDR3 coding DNA: TGTGCCAGCAGCTTGGAAGGGAATAGCCACGAGCAGTACTTC. Translation: CASSLEGNSHEQYF.

This chain joins TRBV6-1 and TRBJ2-3; TRBD2 is a possible D gene (7 bases). With 5 bases removed from V and 11 bases from J, the gap between germline ends came to 17 bases. Germline lookup yields CDR1 MNHNS and CDR2 SASEGT. This CDR3 contains 13 residues. This CDR3 reads CASSPDRGGRQYF. The CDR3 coding sequence is TGTGCCAGCAGTCCCGATAGGGGGGGTAGGCAGTATTTT.

The rearrangement joins TRBV18 to TRBJ2-6; 11 bases agree with TRBD1. The CDR3 is 18 residues long. Trimming took 1 base from V and 3 from J; bases not matched to a gene: 5. CDR1 and CDR2 (germline): KGHSH, LQKENI. Written as DNA, the CDR3 is TGTGCCAGCTCACCACGCGGACAGGGGGCGCTTGGGGCCAACGTCCTGACTTTC. Protein product: CASSPRGQGALGANVLTF.